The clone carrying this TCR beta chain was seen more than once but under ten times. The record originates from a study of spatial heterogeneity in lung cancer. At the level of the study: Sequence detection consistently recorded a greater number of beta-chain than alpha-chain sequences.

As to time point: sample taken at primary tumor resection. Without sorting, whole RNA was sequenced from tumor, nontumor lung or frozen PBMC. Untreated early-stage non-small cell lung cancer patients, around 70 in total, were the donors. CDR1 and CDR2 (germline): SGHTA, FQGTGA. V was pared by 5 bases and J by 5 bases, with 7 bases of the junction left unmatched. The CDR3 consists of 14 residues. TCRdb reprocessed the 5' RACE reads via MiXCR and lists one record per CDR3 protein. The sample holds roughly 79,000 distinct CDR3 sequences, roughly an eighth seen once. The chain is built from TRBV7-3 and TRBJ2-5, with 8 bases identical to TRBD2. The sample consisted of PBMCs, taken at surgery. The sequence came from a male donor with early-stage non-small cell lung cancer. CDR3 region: CASSLSGRGETQYF. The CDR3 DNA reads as TGTGCCAGCAGCCTAAGCGGGAGAGGGGAGACCCAGTACTTC.